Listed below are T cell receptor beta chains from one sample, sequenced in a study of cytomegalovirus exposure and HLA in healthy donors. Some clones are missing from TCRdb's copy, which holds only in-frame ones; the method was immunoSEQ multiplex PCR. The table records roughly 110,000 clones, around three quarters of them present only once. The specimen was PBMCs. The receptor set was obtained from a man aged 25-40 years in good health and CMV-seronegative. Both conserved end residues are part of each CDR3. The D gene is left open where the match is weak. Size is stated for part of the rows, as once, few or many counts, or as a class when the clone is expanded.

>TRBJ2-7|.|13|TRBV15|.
CATTDADGYEQYF
TGTGCCACTACAGACGCTGACGGCTACGAGCAGTACTTC
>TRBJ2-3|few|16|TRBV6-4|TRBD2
CASSDASGGAPDTQYF
TGTGCCAGCAGTGACGCCTCCGGGGGGGCACCAGATACGCAGTATTTT
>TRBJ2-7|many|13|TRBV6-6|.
CASSYGQLYEQYF
TGTGCCAGCAGTTACGGACAACTCTACGAGCAGTACTTC
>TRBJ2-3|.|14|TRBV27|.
CASSLGGYVDTQYF
TGTGCCAGCAGTTTAGGGGGCTACGTGGATACGCAGTATTTT
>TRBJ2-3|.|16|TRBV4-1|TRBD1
CASNPQGADSTDTQYF
TGCGCCAGCAACCCTCAGGGGGCTGATAGCACAGATACGCAGTATTTT
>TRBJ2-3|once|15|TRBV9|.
CASSVVGAGTDTQYF
TGTGCCAGCAGCGTAGTTGGGGCGGGCACAGATACGCAGTATTTT
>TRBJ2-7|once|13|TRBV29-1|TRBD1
CSVADLDRHEQYF
TGCAGCGTTGCCGACCTGGACAGGCACGAGCAGTACTTC
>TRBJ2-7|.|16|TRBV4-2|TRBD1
CASSQELSDRIYEQYF
TGTGCCAGCAGCCAAGAGCTGTCGGACAGGATCTACGAGCAGTACTTC
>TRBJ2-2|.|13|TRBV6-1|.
CASEQGTAGELFF
TGTGCCAGCGAACAGGGAACCGCCGGGGAGCTGTTTTTT
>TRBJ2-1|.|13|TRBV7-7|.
CASSFERTGEQFF
TGTGCCAGCAGCTTTGAAAGGACGGGGGAGCAGTTCTTC
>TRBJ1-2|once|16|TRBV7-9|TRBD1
CASSTNRGGGPYGYTF
TGTGCCAGCAGCACTAACAGGGGTGGAGGTCCCTATGGCTACACCTTC
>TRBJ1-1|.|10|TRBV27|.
CASSLCKAFF
TGTGCCAGCAGTTTATGTAAAGCTTTCTTT
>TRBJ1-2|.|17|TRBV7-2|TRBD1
CASSLDFRQGARHGYTF
TGTGCCAGCAGCTTAGACTTCCGACAGGGGGCGCGTCATGGCTACACCTTC
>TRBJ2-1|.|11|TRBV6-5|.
CASNDRNEQFF
TGTGCCAGCAACGACAGGAATGAGCAGTTCTTC
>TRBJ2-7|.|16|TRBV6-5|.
CASSLESTLKPYEQYF
TGTGCCAGCAGTTTAGAGAGCACTCTCAAGCCCTACGAGCAGTACTTC
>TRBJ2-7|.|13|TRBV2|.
CASSVGESCEQYF
TGTGCCAGCAGTGTTGGAGAGTCCTGCGAGCAGTACTTC
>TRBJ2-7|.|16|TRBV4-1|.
CASSQNGPGAGYEQYF
TGCGCCAGCAGCCAAAACGGTCCGGGAGCAGGCTACGAGCAGTACTTC
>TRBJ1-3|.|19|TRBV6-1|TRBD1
CASSDPSHSPGQPGNTIYF
TGTGCCAGCAGTGACCCGTCACATTCCCCGGGACAGCCTGGAAACACCATATATTTT
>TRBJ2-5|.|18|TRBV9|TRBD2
CASSVGTSGGGISETQYF
TGTGCCAGCAGCGTAGGGACTAGCGGGGGGGGAATATCAGAGACCCAGTACTTC
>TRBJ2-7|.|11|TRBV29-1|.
CSVAGSYEQYF
TGCAGCGTTGCAGGGTCCTACGAGCAGTACTTC
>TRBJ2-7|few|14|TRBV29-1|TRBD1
CSVAIRGLAYEQYF
TGCAGCGTAGCAATCAGGGGGCTGGCCTACGAGCAGTACTTC